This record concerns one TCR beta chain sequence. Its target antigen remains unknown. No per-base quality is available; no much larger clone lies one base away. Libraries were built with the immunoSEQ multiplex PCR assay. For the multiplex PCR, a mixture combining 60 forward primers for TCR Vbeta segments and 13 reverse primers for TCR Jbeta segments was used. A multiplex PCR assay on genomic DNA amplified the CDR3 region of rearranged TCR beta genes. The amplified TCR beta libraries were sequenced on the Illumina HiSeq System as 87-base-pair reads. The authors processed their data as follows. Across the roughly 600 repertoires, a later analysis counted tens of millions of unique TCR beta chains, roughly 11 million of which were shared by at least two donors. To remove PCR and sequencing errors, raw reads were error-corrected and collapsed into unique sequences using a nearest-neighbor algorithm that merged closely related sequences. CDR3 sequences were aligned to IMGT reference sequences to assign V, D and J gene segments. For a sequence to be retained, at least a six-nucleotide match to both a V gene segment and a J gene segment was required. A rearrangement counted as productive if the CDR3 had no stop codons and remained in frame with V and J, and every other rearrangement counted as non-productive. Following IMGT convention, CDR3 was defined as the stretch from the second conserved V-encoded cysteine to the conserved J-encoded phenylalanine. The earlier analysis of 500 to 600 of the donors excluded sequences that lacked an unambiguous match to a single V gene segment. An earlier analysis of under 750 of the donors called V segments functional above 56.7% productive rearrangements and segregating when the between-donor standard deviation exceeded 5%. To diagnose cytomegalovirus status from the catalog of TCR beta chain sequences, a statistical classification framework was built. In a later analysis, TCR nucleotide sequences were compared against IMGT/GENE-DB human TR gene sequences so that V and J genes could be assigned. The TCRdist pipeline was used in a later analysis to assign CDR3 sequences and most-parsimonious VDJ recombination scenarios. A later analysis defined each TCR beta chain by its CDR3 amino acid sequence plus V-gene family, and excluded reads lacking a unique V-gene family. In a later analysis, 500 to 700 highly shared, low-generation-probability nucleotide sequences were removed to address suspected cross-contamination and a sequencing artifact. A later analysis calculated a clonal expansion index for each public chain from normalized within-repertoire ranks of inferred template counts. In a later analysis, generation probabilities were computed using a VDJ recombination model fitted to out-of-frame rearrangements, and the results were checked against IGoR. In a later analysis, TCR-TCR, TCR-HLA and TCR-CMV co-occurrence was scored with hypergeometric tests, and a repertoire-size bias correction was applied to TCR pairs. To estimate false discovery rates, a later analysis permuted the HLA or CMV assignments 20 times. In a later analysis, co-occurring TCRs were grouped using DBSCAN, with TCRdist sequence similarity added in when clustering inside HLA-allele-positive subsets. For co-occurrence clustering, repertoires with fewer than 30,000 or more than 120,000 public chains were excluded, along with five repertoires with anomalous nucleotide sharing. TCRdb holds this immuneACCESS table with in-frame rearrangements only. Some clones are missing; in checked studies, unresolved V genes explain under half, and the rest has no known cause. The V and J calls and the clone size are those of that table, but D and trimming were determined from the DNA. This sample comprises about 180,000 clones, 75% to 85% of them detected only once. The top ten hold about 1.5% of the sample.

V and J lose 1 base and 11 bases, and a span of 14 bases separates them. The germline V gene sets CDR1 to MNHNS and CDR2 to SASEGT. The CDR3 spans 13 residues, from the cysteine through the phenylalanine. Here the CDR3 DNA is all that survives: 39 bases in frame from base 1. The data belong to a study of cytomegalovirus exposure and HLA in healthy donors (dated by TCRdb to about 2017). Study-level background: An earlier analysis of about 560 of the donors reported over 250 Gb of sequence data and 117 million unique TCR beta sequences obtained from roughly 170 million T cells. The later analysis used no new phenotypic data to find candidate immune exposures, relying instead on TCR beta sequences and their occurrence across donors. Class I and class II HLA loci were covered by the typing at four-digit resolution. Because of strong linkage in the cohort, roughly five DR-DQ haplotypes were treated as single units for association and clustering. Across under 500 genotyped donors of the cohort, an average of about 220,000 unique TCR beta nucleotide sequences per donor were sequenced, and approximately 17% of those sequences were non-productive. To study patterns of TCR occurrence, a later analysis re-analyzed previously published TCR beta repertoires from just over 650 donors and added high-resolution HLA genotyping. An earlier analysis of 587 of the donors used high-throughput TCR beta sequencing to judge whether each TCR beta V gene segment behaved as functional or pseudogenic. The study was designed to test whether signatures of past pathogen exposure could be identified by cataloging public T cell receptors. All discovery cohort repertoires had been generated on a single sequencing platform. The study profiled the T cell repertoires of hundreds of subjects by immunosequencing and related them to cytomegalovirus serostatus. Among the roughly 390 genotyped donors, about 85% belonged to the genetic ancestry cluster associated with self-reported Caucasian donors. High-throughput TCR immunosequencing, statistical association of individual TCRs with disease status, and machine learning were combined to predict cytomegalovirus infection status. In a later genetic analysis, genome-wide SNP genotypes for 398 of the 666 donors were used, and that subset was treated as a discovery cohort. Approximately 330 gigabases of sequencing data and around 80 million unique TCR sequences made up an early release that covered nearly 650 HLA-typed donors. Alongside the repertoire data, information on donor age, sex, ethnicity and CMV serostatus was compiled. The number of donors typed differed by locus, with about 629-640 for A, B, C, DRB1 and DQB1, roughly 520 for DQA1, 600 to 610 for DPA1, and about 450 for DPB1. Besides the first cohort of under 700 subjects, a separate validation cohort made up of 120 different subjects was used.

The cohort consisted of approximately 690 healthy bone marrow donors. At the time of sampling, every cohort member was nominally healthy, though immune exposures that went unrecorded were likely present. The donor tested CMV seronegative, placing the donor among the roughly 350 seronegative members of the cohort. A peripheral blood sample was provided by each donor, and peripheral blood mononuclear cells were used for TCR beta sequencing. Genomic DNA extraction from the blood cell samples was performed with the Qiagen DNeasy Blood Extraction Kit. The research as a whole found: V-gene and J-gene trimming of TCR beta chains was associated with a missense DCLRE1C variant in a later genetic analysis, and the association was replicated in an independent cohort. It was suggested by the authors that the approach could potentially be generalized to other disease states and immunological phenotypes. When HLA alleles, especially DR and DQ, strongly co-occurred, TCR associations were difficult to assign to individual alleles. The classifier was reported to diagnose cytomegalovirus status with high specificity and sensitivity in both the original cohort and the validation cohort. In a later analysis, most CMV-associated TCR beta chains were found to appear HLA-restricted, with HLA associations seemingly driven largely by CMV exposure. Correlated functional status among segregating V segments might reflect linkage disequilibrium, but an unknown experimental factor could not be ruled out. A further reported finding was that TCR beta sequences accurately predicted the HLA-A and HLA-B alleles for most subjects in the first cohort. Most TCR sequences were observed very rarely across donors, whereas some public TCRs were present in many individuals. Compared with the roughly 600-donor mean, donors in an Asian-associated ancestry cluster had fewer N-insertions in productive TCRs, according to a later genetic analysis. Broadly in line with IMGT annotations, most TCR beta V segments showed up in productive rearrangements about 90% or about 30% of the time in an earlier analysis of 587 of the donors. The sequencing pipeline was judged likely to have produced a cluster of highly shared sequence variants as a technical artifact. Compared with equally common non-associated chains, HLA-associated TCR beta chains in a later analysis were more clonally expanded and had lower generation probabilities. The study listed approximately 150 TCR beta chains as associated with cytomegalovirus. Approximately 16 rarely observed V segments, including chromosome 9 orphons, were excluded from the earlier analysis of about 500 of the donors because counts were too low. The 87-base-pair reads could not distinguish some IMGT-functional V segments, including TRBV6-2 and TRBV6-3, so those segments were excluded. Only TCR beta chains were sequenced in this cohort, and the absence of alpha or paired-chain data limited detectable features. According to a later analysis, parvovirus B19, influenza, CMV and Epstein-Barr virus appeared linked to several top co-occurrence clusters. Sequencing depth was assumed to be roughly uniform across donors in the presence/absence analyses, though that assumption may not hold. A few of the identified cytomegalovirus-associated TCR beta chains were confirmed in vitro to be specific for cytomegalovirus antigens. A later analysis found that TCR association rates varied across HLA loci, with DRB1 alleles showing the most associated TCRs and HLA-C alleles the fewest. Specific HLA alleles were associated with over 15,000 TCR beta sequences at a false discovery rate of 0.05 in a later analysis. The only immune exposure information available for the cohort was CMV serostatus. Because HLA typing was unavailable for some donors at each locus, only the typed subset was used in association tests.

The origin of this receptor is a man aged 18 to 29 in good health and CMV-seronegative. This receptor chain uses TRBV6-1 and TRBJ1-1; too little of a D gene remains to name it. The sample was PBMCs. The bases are TGTGCCAGCAGTGAAGGCGGAGGCCGGGAGGCTTTCTTT. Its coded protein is CASSEGGGREAFF.